Listed here are 26 T cell receptor beta chains from one sample, sequenced in a study of blood T cell repertoires in COVID-19 (dated by TCRdb to the early 2020s). Receptor amplification or capture employed the immunoSEQ multiplex PCR assay. TCRdb obtained this table from immuneACCESS and retained in-frame rearrangements with V and J assigned. These tables miss some clones; where compared with another copy, unresolved V genes account for less than half of the shortfall, and the remainder is unexplained. The sample table holds under 450,000 clones, of which about 90% were seen once. Approximately 1.2% of the sample lies in the top ten. The sample comprised PBMCs or T cells enriched from blood (not recorded which). These receptors came from a man in his thirties or forties who had recovered from COVID-19.

The CDR3 spells CASSYSGTGTDAFF. The DNA for the CDR3 is TGTGCCAGCAGTTACTCCGGAACGGGGACAGACGCTTTCTTT. The V call is TRBV6-5, the J call TRBJ1-1; TRBD1 matches 7 bases. CDR1 and CDR2 (germline): MNHEY, SVGAGI. V gave up 0 bases and J gave up 11 bases; unmatched junction bases: 9. The CDR3 has 14 residues.

V usage is TRBV7-2 and J usage is TRBJ2-2; 11 bases are shared with TRBD2. J gave up 6 bases and V 5 bases, and 5 bases lay outside the gene matches. The CDR3 extends over 15 amino acids. Germline loops: CDR1 SGHTA, CDR2 FQGNSA. The CDR3 sequence: CASSTTSGGAGELFF. CDR3 DNA: TGTGCCAGCAGCACCACTAGCGGGGGAGCCGGGGAGCTGTTTTTT.

The rearrangement uses TRBV11-2 and TRBJ1-6; possible D gene TRBD1, 5 bases. The germline gives CDR1 SGHAT, CDR2 FQNNGV. CDR3 size: 13 residues. The V and J ends lost 8 bases and 10 bases respectively, with 15 bases between them. The chain's CDR3 is CASAQGLESPLHF. The CDR3 DNA is TGTGCCAGCGCCCAGGGTCTTGAGTCACCCCTCCACTTT.

In this sample, this clone turned up once. J is TRBJ1-5 and V is TRBV6-5; 10 bases fit TRBD1. V shed 4 bases and J 5 bases; nucleotides not matched to a gene: 8. The germline gives CDR1 MNHEY, CDR2 SVGAGI. This CDR3 comprises 16 residues. The CDR3 bases are TGTGCCAGCAGTTCCTATAGACAGGGGGCTTATCAGCCCCAGCATTTT. Its protein product is CASSSYRQGAYQPQHF.

V and J are TRBV6-5 and TRBJ2-2; D remains unclear. This CDR3 region has 13 residues. Trimming took 7 bases from V and 5 from J, leaving 11 bases between them. The germline V gene has CDR1 MNHEY and CDR2 SVGAGI. CDR3 sequence (DNA): TGTGCCAGCACTTTACGGGTGACCGGGGAGCTGTTTTTT. Translated, it gives CASTLRVTGELFF.

The chain carries TRBV5-4 and TRBJ1-2, with TRBD1 as a possible D gene (6 bases). The V gene's germline CDR1 is SGHNT and CDR2 YYREEE (reference sequence). The CDR3 sequence is 15 residues long. V was pared by 1 base and J by 6 bases, with 16 bases between. CDR3 sequence reads: CASSLKAGEWDGYTF. The CDR3 DNA reads TGTGCCAGCAGCTTGAAGGCAGGGGAGTGGGATGGCTACACCTTC.

The chain combines TRBV3-1 (or the pseudogene TRBV3-2) with TRBJ2-7; 7 nucleotides line up with TRBD1. J gave up 0 bases and V 4 bases, and 3 bases lay outside the gene matches. CDR1 and CDR2 from the germline V gene are LGHDT and YNNKEL (reference sequence). This CDR3 has 14 residues. Here the CDR3 reads CASSLGQSSYEQYF. The CDR3 DNA reads as TGTGCCAGCAGCCTGGGACAGAGCTCCTACGAGCAGTACTTC.

The chain joins TRBV30 to TRBJ1-5, with D perhaps TRBD1 (6 bases). V was cut by 0 bases and J by 7 bases, with 10 bases left in between. CDR3 length: 13 amino acids. Germline CDR1 GTSNPN, CDR2 SVGIG (reference sequence). This chain's CDR3 is CAWSVQGMQPQHF. DNA for the CDR3: TGTGCCTGGAGTGTACAGGGAATGCAGCCCCAGCATTTT. Full variable domain (rest looked up from reference TRBV30 and TRBJ1-5): SQTIHQWPATLVQPVGSPLSLECTVEGTSNPNLYWYRQAAGRGLQLLFYSVGIGQISSEVPQNLSASRPQDRQFILSSKKLLLSDSGFYLCAWSVQGMQPQHFGDGTRLSIL.

The V call is TRBV27, the J call TRBJ1-6; unclear D gene. Per germline, CDR1 MNHEY and CDR2 SMNVEV (reference sequence). V lost 5 bases and J 7 bases, leaving 15 bases between the germline ends. This CDR3 region has 15 residues. The CDR3 loop is CASSQHQGRNSPLHF. As DNA, the CDR3 is TGTGCCAGCAGTCAACACCAAGGGAGGAATTCACCCCTCCACTTT.

This chain uses TRBV3-1 (or the pseudogene TRBV3-2) with TRBJ2-5; no definite D call. The CDR3 is made up of 11 amino acids. The V and J ends lost 1 base and 9 bases respectively, with 6 bases between them. Germline V gene sequence: CDR1 LGHDT, CDR2 YNNKEL (reference sequence). This CDR3 is CASSQGTPQYF. The CDR3 DNA follows: TGTGCCAGCAGCCAAGGAACTCCCCAGTACTTC.

The rearrangement uses TRBV5-4 and TRBJ2-6, with 8 bases lining up with TRBD2. The CDR3 covers 16 residues. Trimming took 4 bases from V and 4 from J; bases not matched to a gene: 7. Germline V CDR1 and CDR2: SGHNT, YYREEE (reference sequence). Here the CDR3 reads CASSAGLVAGANVLTF. The CDR3 DNA follows: TGTGCCAGCAGCGCGGGACTAGTGGCGGGGGCCAACGTCCTGACTTTC.

The CDR3 bases are TGTGCCAGCAGCCCCACAGGGAAAGCTGAAGCTTTCTTT. This encodes CASSPTGKAEAFF. This rearrangement joins TRBV9 to TRBJ1-1; a weak D match, TRBD1 (6 bases). V was shortened by 4 bases and J by 6 bases, with 13 bases between the two germline ends. The CDR3 is 13 amino acids. Germline CDR1 SGDLS, CDR2 YYNGEE. The variable domain in full, with the rest retrieved from reference TRBV9 and TRBJ1-1, is DSGVTQTPKHLITATGQRVTLRCSPRSGDLSVYWYQQSLDQGLQFLIQYYNGEERAKGNILERFSAQQFPDLHSELNLSSLELGDSALYFCASSPTGKAEAFFGQGTRLTVV.

J is TRBJ1-2 and V is TRBV18; weak D call: TRBD1 (6 bases). The V gene lost 2 bases and the J gene lost 5 bases, with 18 bases spanning the gap. Looked up from germline, CDR1 is KGHSH and CDR2 is LQKENI. CDR3 size: 16 residues. The CDR3 loop is CASSPGSTGLKYGYTF. As DNA, the CDR3 is TGTGCCAGCTCACCAGGCAGCACAGGGTTGAAGTATGGCTACACCTTC.

The chain carries TRBV19 and TRBJ2-3; a possible D gene is TRBD1 (6 bases). Germline V gives CDR1 LNHDA, CDR2 SQIVND (reference sequence). The CDR3 length is 16 residues. Trimming stripped 0 bases from V and 0 bases from J, with 10 bases between. CDR3 sequence reads: CASSIESTGSTDTQYF. CDR3 bases: TGTGCCAGTAGTATAGAGTCGACAGGTAGCACAGATACGCAGTATTTT.

The chain couples TRBV6-6 to TRBJ1-6; possible D gene TRBD1, 5 bases. V dropped 5 bases and J dropped 1 base, with 27 bases sitting between them. The germline V gene encodes CDR1 MNHNY and CDR2 SVGAGI (reference sequence). The CDR3 runs to 21 residues. For the CDR3, the DNA is TGTGCCAGCAGTCCACGTTGGGGCAGCACCCTTTATTGGTCCTATAATTCACCCCTCCACTTT. This codes for CASSPRWGSTLYWSYNSPLHF.

In this sample, this clone turned up many times. V gene TRBV15 combines with J gene TRBJ1-2; 8 bases are a match to TRBD1. The V and J ends lost 5 bases and 4 bases, in that order; junction bases with no gene match: 12. This CDR3 is 16 amino acids long. CDR1 LNHNV and CDR2 YYDKDF come from the germline V gene (reference sequence). The CDR3 DNA is TGTGCCACCAGCGTTGTAGACAGGGGAGGGCCCTATGGCTACACCTTC. The encoded protein is CATSVVDRGGPYGYTF.

This clone has only one observation. The rearrangement links TRBV6-1 to TRBJ1-1; TRBD1 agrees at 7 bases. The CDR3 totals 13 residues. Trimming removed 0 bases from V and 7 bases from J; junction bases left unmatched: 2. Germline V gene sequence: CDR1 MNHNS, CDR2 SASEGT. The DNA for the CDR3 is TGTGCCAGCAGTGAAGCGCGGGACAGTGAAGCTTTCTTT. Residues: CASSEARDSEAFF.

J is TRBJ1-4 and V is TRBV5-4; 9 nucleotides agree with TRBD1. Unmatched junction bases numbered 5, after V lost 0 bases and J lost 8 bases. Looked up from germline, CDR1 is SGHNT and CDR2 is YYREEE (reference sequence). The CDR3 is made up of 15 amino acids. CDR3 DNA sequence: TGTGCCAGCAGCTTGGGCGGGACAGGGAACGAAAAACTGTTTTTT. Translation gives CASSLGGTGNEKLFF.

V gene TRBV19 combines with J gene TRBJ2-1, with 9 bases fitting TRBD2. CDR1 and CDR2 (germline): LNHDA, SQIVND (reference sequence). This CDR3 region has 18 residues. The J segment lost 8 bases and the V segment lost 4 bases, leaving 18 bases of the junction unmatched. The CDR3 DNA follows: TGTGCCAGTAGTACGGGGTCCGCGGGGGGGAAAGTGTGGGATGAGCAGTTCTTC. The encoded protein is CASSTGSAGGKVWDEQFF.

CDR3 loop: CASSQVPTNEQFF. The DNA of the CDR3 is TGTGCCAGCAGCCAAGTACCGACTAATGAGCAGTTCTTC. This chain links TRBV4-2 with TRBJ2-1; D unclear. Germline V gene sequence: CDR1 LGHNA, CDR2 YNFKEQ. This CDR3 has 13 residues. V lost 1 base and J 7 bases, leaving 8 bases between the germline ends.

The J gene is TRBJ1-2, the V gene TRBV18; D might be TRBD1 (6 bases). The CDR3 length is 15 residues. Trimming cost V 0 bases and J 0 bases, with 8 bases left between them. Germline CDR1 and CDR2: KGHSH and LQKENI. CDR3 residues: CASSPPGHPNYGYTF. CDR3 nucleotides: TGTGCCAGCTCACCACCGGGACACCCTAACTATGGCTACACCTTC.

This clone was seen just once. The chain joins TRBV11-3 to TRBJ2-3, with unresolved D. Germline CDR1 is SGHNT and CDR2 is YENEEA. V lost 2 bases, J lost 4 bases, and 7 bases lay in between. This CDR3 contains 13 residues. CDR3 in amino acids: CASSLSLPDTQYF. Here the CDR3 DNA reads TGTGCCAGCAGCTTAAGCCTCCCAGATACGCAGTATTTT.

This chain uses TRBV15 with TRBJ2-7, with TRBD1 as a possible D gene (6 bases). CDR3 length: 15 residues. Trimming cost V 0 bases and J 3 bases, with 12 bases left between them. Germline lookup yields CDR1 LNHNV and CDR2 YYDKDF (reference sequence). The DNA for the CDR3 is TGTGCCACCAGCAGAGAACCGGACAGATACTACGAGCAGTACTTC. The encoded protein is CATSREPDRYYEQYF.

The chain joins TRBV6-6 to TRBJ1-1, with TRBD1 matching over 8 bases. The J segment lost 6 bases and the V segment lost 6 bases, leaving 9 bases of the junction unmatched. The length of the CDR3 is 14 residues. The germline CDR1 and CDR2 sequences are MNHNY and SVGAGI (reference sequence). CDR3 DNA sequence: TGTGCCAGCAGACCCTGGACAGGGACATCTGAAGCTTTCTTT. Its translation is CASRPWTGTSEAFF.

This clone has more than one count but fewer than ten. The CDR3 nucleotides are TGCGCCAGCAGCCAAGAGTCAGGTTACTATGGCTACACCTTC. Amino acid sequence: CASSQESGYYGYTF. The rearrangement uses TRBV4-3 and TRBJ1-2; D not certain. The CDR3 covers 14 residues. The V and J ends lost 0 bases and 3 bases respectively, with 8 bases between them. Germline V gene lookup returns CDR1 LGHNA and CDR2 YSLEER.

J is TRBJ1-2 and V is TRBV3-1 (or the pseudogene TRBV3-2), with D perhaps matching TRBD1 (5 bases). Germline CDR1 is LGHDT and CDR2 is YNNKEL (reference sequence). Deletions cut 5 bases from V and 5 bases from J, with 18 bases between. The CDR3 runs 15 residues. CDR3 residues: CASSSAARALYGYTF. CDR3 DNA sequence: TGTGCCAGCAGCTCAGCAGCCAGGGCCCTTTATGGCTACACCTTC.